The T cell receptor beta chain described here comes from a study of blood T cell repertoires in COVID-19. Authors' methods: The authors estimated nucleated cell counts from reference gene primer amplification. The data were produced by immunoSEQ multiplex PCR, yet TCRdb's version contains in-frame clones alone and is incomplete. V and J calls and clone size are those listed in that table; D and trimming were worked out from the DNA. The sample carries around 100,000 clones, roughly 81% recorded once. The ends were cut back, 6 bases at V and 2 bases at J, with 8 bases in the middle. Germline-derived CDR1 and CDR2 are MDHEN and SYDVKM. This CDR3 has 12 residues.

The source of this sequence is a human donor in a cohort sampled during active COVID-19. The V call is TRBV28, the J call TRBJ2-7, with D perhaps TRBD1 (5 bases). Sequences were obtained from peripheral blood. CDR3 sequence (DNA): TGTGCCAGCAGGCCGACAGCCTACGAGCAGTACTTC. This encodes CASRPTAYEQYF.